These 15 T cell receptor beta chains came from one sample sequenced in a study of control samples from healthy donors and cancer patients. Profiling relied on immunoSEQ multiplex PCR, and the TCRdb table lists in-frame clones only, not all of them. The data hold 95,000 to 150,000 clones, with more than 70% observed a single time. Sequenced sample: blood. The receptors shown here come from a man aged 50 to 59 in good health.

The rearrangement links TRBV6-1 to TRBJ1-4; D remains ambiguous. The V and J ends lost 0 bases and 0 bases respectively, with 5 bases between them. The CDR3 covers 15 residues. Germline CDR1 is MNHNS and CDR2 is SASEGT. The CDR3 DNA is TGTGCCAGCAGTGAAGCGTCAGCAACTAATGAAAAACTGTTTTTT. Its translation: CASSEASATNEKLFF.

The chain carries TRBV6-5 and TRBJ1-1; D unresolved. V was pared by 5 bases and J by 0 bases, with 7 bases between. CDR3 length: 13 amino acids. CDR1 and CDR2 from the germline V gene are MNHEY and SVGAGI. The DNA of the CDR3 is TGTGCCAGCAGTCAAACCTTGAACACTGAAGCTTTCTTT. Translating it yields CASSQTLNTEAFF.

In this sample, this clone turned up once. This chain joins TRBV5-8 and TRBJ2-2, with D unclear. This CDR3 has 12 amino acids. V was clipped by 3 bases and J by 7 bases, with 7 bases between them. Germline lookup yields CDR1 SGHTS and CDR2 YDEGEE. In nucleotides, the CDR3 is TGTGCCAGCAGCTCCCCGGTCGGGGAGCTGTTTTTT. This codes for CASSSPVGELFF.

J is TRBJ1-3 and V is TRBV19; D might be TRBD1 (5 bases). The germline V and J ends were trimmed by 3 bases and 0 bases, with 9 bases remaining between them. The length of the CDR3 is 15 residues. Germline V CDR1 and CDR2: LNHDA, SQIVND (reference sequence). The chain's CDR3 is CASSIGQGSGNTIYF. In nucleotides, the CDR3 is TGTGCCAGTAGTATCGGCCAGGGCTCTGGAAACACCATATATTTT.

The chain employs TRBV15 and TRBJ2-3; D uncertain. The V and J ends lost 3 bases and 6 bases respectively, with 7 bases between them. The CDR3 covers 12 residues. The germline V gene has CDR1 LNHNV and CDR2 YYDKDF (reference sequence). CDR3 in amino acids: CATSSYRDTQYF. The CDR3, as DNA: TGTGCCACCAGCAGTTACCGTGATACGCAGTATTTT.

This clone was detected only once. CDR3 protein: CASIAGTVTYEQYF. DNA for the CDR3: TGTGCCAGCATCGCAGGGACGGTTACCTACGAGCAGTACTTC. This chain joins TRBV2 and TRBJ2-7, with D perhaps given as TRBD1 or TRBD2 (5 bases each). In germline, CDR1 is SNHLY, CDR2 FYNNEI. Trimming took off 7 bases at V and 2 bases at J, with 15 bases between the two ends. The length of the CDR3 is 14 residues.

The rearrangement uses TRBV4-1 and TRBJ2-7; no reliable D call. V dropped 0 bases and J dropped 2 bases, with 11 bases sitting between them. The CDR3 totals 15 residues. Germline V CDR1 and CDR2: MGHRA, YSYEKL. The CDR3 nucleotides are TGCGCCAGCAGCCAAGATGTGGTCCTCACCTACGAGCAGTACTTC. Amino acids: CASSQDVVLTYEQYF.

J is TRBJ2-7 and V is TRBV7-9; TRBD1 agrees at 8 bases. Trimming removed 4 bases from V and 8 bases from J; junction bases left unmatched: 13. This CDR3 region has 15 residues. CDR1 is SEHNR and CDR2 is FQNEAQ in the germline V gene (reference sequence). CDR3 protein: CASSSGDRPYLKQYF. The DNA for the CDR3 is TGTGCCAGCAGCTCCGGGGACAGGCCCTACCTTAAGCAGTACTTC.

The rearrangement uses TRBV10-3 and TRBJ2-5, with 9 bases identical to TRBD1. The germline CDR1 and CDR2 sequences are ENHRY and SYGVKD. This CDR3 has 14 residues. V shed 3 bases, J shed 3 bases, and the junction held 2 bases outside the gene matches. CDR3 loop: CAISERTGEETQYF. DNA for the CDR3: TGTGCCATCAGTGAAAGGACAGGGGAAGAGACCCAGTACTTC.

The rearrangement uses TRBV2 and TRBJ2-1, with 15 nucleotides matching TRBD2. Germline-derived CDR1 and CDR2 are SNHLY and FYNNEI. The CDR3 is 14 residues long. The J segment lost 9 bases and the V segment lost 7 bases, leaving 4 bases of the junction unmatched. The CDR3 sequence is CASIGTSGGSEQFF. CDR3 sequence (DNA): TGTGCCAGCATCGGGACTAGCGGGGGGAGTGAGCAGTTCTTC.

V is TRBV6-5 and J is TRBJ1-1, with D perhaps matching TRBD1 (6 bases). Germline assignment: CDR1 MNHEY and CDR2 SVGAGI. The CDR3 extends over 14 amino acids. V lost 6 bases and J lost 2, with 13 bases in between. In DNA form, the CDR3 reads TGTGCCAGCAGCTGGGACAAGGGCAACACTGAAGCTTTCTTT. Its translation is CASSWDKGNTEAFF.

This chain links TRBV5-1 with TRBJ1-2; D is unresolved. V lost 5 bases and J 0 bases, leaving 8 bases between the germline ends. The CDR3 is 13 residues long. The germline gives CDR1 SGHRS, CDR2 YFSETQ. CDR3 sequence reads: CASSTDPNYGYTF. CDR3 coding DNA: TGCGCCAGCAGTACAGATCCTAACTATGGCTACACCTTC. Full variable domain (rest looked up from reference TRBV5-1 and TRBJ1-2): KAGVTQTPRYLIKTRGQQVTLSCSPISGHRSVSWYQQTPGQGLQFLFEYFSETQRNKGNFPGRFSGRQFSNSRSEMNVSTLELGDSALYLCASSTDPNYGYTFGSGTRLTVV.

This chain connects TRBV18 to TRBJ2-1, with 8 nucleotides matching TRBD1. The CDR3 runs to 13 residues. Germline V gene lookup returns CDR1 KGHSH and CDR2 LQKENI. With 3 bases clipped from V and 7 bases from J, the junction kept 2 bases outside the gene matches. Written as DNA, the CDR3 is TGTGCCAGCTCACCTAACAGGGGGAATGAGCAGTTCTTC. Amino acids: CASSPNRGNEQFF.

This chain uses TRBV5-5 with TRBJ1-1, with 10 bases fitting TRBD1. The CDR3 is 16 residues long. After removal of 4 bases from V and 1 base from J, the junction contained 7 bases not matched to a gene. CDR1 and CDR2 from the germline V gene are SGHKS and YYEKEE (reference sequence). The CDR3 reads CASSMGQGWENTEAFF. The CDR3, as DNA: TGTGCCAGCAGCATGGGACAGGGGTGGGAGAACACTGAAGCTTTCTTT.

The chain joins TRBV6-5 to TRBJ2-6, with D unclear. Looked up from germline, CDR1 is MNHEY and CDR2 is SVGAGI. Trimming cost V 6 bases and J 4 bases, with 7 bases left between them. This CDR3 is 13 amino acids long. The CDR3 coding sequence is TGTGCCAGCAGCTGGAGCGGGGCCAACGTCCTGACTTTC. It translates to CASSWSGANVLTF.